The sequence of this TCR beta chain was determined in a study of cytomegalovirus exposure and HLA in healthy donors. As for this clone: The antigen is undetermined.

60 Vbeta and 13 Jbeta primers were used in PCR. Study processing details: An analysis performed later counted about 80 million unique TCR beta chains (approximately 10 million of them shared). The protocol was immunoSEQ multiplex PCR, while the TCRdb copy is restricted to in-frame clones and leaves out a portion. V and J calls and clone size are given by that table; D and trimming were obtained from the DNA. The repertoire shows some 76,000 clones; the top ten hold about 0.83%. Findings of the study overall: A later analysis reported that several of the most significant clusters appeared to be linked to common viral pathogens, among them Epstein-Barr virus. Later work found that TCR association rates differed between HLA loci; DRB1 had the most and HLA-C the fewest.

V was trimmed by 5 bases and J by 1 base, leaving 11 bases between them. Germline assignment: CDR1 SGHTA and CDR2 FQGTGA. The CDR3 has 14 amino acids. The sample was PBMCs. V is TRBV7-3 and J is TRBJ1-1, with D maybe TRBD1 (5 bases). The TCR originated in a boy younger than 18 in good health and CMV-seronegative. The CDR3 bases are TGTGCCAGCAGCGCAAGCGGGGGGAACACTGAAGCTTTCTTT. Its protein is CASSASGGNTEAFF.